One sample yielded the 11 T cell receptor beta chains listed below, sequenced in a study of blood T cell repertoires in COVID-19. Generated by immunoSEQ multiplex PCR, the TCRdb table keeps only in-frame clones and is missing some. Found here are 95,000 to 150,000 clones, around four fifths of them singletons; the top ten hold around 5.5%. Material for sequencing was peripheral blood. The receptors were sampled from a man between 60 and 70 years old with acute or convalescent COVID-19.

The CDR3, as DNA: TGTGCCAGCAGCTTAGGGACTAGCGGGAGTCTTGAGCAGTTCTTC. Protein: CASSLGTSGSLEQFF. V usage is TRBV7-2 and J usage is TRBJ2-1, with 13 bases fitting TRBD2. This CDR3 region has 15 residues. V lost 1 base to trimming and J lost 9 bases; unmatched junction nucleotides: 3. Germline loops: CDR1 SGHTA, CDR2 FQGNSA. The whole variable domain, remainder taken from reference TRBV7-2 and TRBJ2-1, is GAGVSQSPSNKVTEKGKDVELRCDPISGHTALYWYRQSLGQGLEFLIYFQGNSAPDKSGLPSDRFSAERTGGSVSTLTIQRTQQEDSAVYLCASSLGTSGSLEQFFGPGTRLTVL.

The V gene is TRBV7-3, the J gene TRBJ2-3, with D possibly matching TRBD1 (6 bases). Trimming left V 5 bases short and J 1 base short, with 16 bases between. Germline V gene sequence: CDR1 SGHTA, CDR2 FQGTGA. The CDR3 is 16 amino acids. The CDR3 nucleotides read TGTGCCAGCAGCCTGGGGGCGGACTCGCGCACAGATACGCAGTATTTT. Its protein is CASSLGADSRTDTQYF.

Notes on this clone: The sample contains more than one DNA sequence encoding this CDR3. The J gene is TRBJ1-2, the V gene TRBV3-1 (or the pseudogene TRBV3-2), with D perhaps TRBD1 (5 bases). V lost 2 bases to trimming and J lost 5 bases, with 9 bases between them. The CDR3 is made up of 13 amino acids. In germline, CDR1 is LGHDT, CDR2 YNNKEL (reference sequence). The CDR3 sequence: CASSQPGGYGYTF. The CDR3 region has the DNA TGTGCCAGCAGCCAACCCGGGGGGTATGGCTACACCTTC.

This clone was counted only a few times. V is TRBV7-9 and J is TRBJ2-1; TRBD2 aligns across 9 bases. The CDR3 is made up of 15 amino acids. The V gene end was trimmed by 1 base and the J gene end by 10 bases; junction bases not matched to a gene: 8. CDR1 is SEHNR and CDR2 is FQNEAQ in the germline V gene (reference sequence). The CDR3 DNA sequence: TGTGCCAGCAGCTTAGTATCAGCGGGAGGTTACGAGCAGTTCTTC. This gives the protein CASSLVSAGGYEQFF.

In its sample, this clone was seen a few times. The V gene is TRBV6-5, the J gene TRBJ1-2; 9 bases line up with TRBD1. The CDR3 has 15 amino acids. Germline values: CDR1 MNHEY, CDR2 SVGAGI. V lost 2 bases to trimming and J lost 3 bases; unmatched junction nucleotides: 4. Written as DNA, the CDR3 is TGTGCCAGCAGTTACAGACGGGACAGGGACTATGGCTACACCTTC. Amino acids: CASSYRRDRDYGYTF.

The CDR3 DNA follows: TGTGCCAGCAGCAACCGGGACAGGGGGTATGGCTACACCTTC. This codes for CASSNRDRGYGYTF. The chain recombines TRBV5-4 with TRBJ1-2, with 11 nucleotides matching TRBD1. With V trimmed by 4 bases and J by 5 bases, 4 bases remained unmatched. The V gene's germline CDR1 is SGHNT and CDR2 YYREEE (reference sequence). The CDR3 spans 14 residues. Together with reference TRBV5-4 and TRBJ1-2, the CDR3 gives the full variable domain: ETGVTQSPTHLIKTRGQQVTLRCSSQSGHNTVSWYQQALGQGPQFIFQYYREEENGRGNFPPRFSGLQFPNYSSELNVNALELDDSALYLCASSNRDRGYGYTFGSGTRLTVV.

V usage is TRBV7-2 and J usage is TRBJ1-1, with D maybe TRBD1 (5 bases). CDR3 length equals 14 residues. Deletions cut 4 bases from V and 4 bases from J, with 13 bases between. Looked up from germline, CDR1 is SGHTA and CDR2 is FQGNSA. The CDR3 loop reads CASSSHQGGTEAFF. CDR3 sequence (DNA): TGTGCCAGCAGCTCTCACCAGGGCGGCACTGAAGCTTTCTTT.

The V gene is TRBV19, the J gene TRBJ1-4; D might be TRBD1 (5 bases). In germline, CDR1 is LNHDA, CDR2 SQIVND (reference sequence). V gave up 8 bases and J gave up 0 bases, with 16 bases separating them. This CDR3 comprises 16 residues. The CDR3 sequence is CASRPGVITTNEKLFF. The DNA of the CDR3 is TGTGCCAGTCGTCCGGGGGTTATCACAACTAATGAAAAACTGTTTTTT.

The J gene is TRBJ1-1, the V gene TRBV5-1, with 7 bases matching TRBD1. Trimming cost V 0 bases and J 0 bases; bases outside gene matches: 5. Germline V gives CDR1 SGHRS, CDR2 YFSETQ. The CDR3 contains 16 residues. CDR3 DNA: TGCGCCAGCAGCTTGGGTTGGGGACAGCTGAACACTGAAGCTTTCTTT. Encoded protein: CASSLGWGQLNTEAFF.

The J gene is TRBJ2-7, the V gene TRBV6-5; weak D call: TRBD2 (7 bases). This CDR3 is 12 amino acids long. Germline V gene lookup returns CDR1 MNHEY and CDR2 SVGAGI. V was clipped by 8 bases and J by 7 bases, with 15 bases between them. The CDR3 sequence: CASYSGTREQYF. DNA of the CDR3: TGTGCCAGCTACAGCGGGACACGGGAGCAGTACTTC.

This rearrangement joins TRBV6-1 to TRBJ1-2; maybe TRBD1 (6 bases). This CDR3 contains 15 residues. Germline V gene data show CDR1 as MNHNS and CDR2 as SASEGT. V lost 1 base and J lost 4, with 13 bases in between. CDR3 DNA sequence: TGTGCCAGCAGTGAAGACCTCCGGACAGCCTATGGCTACACCTTC. It codes for CASSEDLRTAYGYTF.